This section outlines one T cell receptor (beta chain) sequence together with its context. This record comes from a study of blood T cell repertoires in COVID-19. For the study at large: Both acute and convalescent COVID-19 samples were obtained from the United States, Italy and Spain.

Participant age was about 18 to 89 years, and participants resided in roughly 25 US areas. All recovered Cohort 3 donors got two negative PCRs, got clearance, or saw symptom resolution. CDR1 is SQVTM and CDR2 is ANQGSEA in the germline V gene. V lost 2 bases to trimming and J lost 5 bases, with 15 bases between them. This CDR3 spans 15 amino acids. In the authors' workflow: By means of reference gene primer amplification, nucleated cell counts were estimated. Only in-frame clones appear in the TCRdb table, and some are missing; sequencing was by immunoSEQ multiplex PCR. The DNA gave D and trimming, while V, J and clone size come from that table. The sample includes some 460,000 clones, roughly 87% of them seen just once.

This receptor was taken from a woman in her late teens or twenties who had recovered from COVID-19. This rearrangement joins TRBV29-1 to TRBJ1-4, with D possibly matching TRBD1 (5 bases). The sequencing input was PBMCs or T cells enriched from blood (not recorded which). The CDR3 nucleotides read TGCAGCGTTGAACCTTGGGACCGGGGGAATGAAAAACTGTTTTTT. Translation gives CSVEPWDRGNEKLFF. Filled out from reference TRBV29-1 and TRBJ1-4, the complete variable domain reads SAVISQKPSRDICQRGTSLTIQCQVDSQVTMMFWYRQQPGQSLTLIATANQGSEATYESGFVIDKFPISRPNLTFSTLTVSNMSPEDSSIYLCSVEPWDRGNEKLFFGSGTQLSVL.